This TCR beta chain emerged from a study of T-cell reconstitution after alpha-beta-depleted transplantation in children. Study results and limitations: T-cell counts and diversity at one year post-transplant came mainly from newly produced T cells. At day 60, the high TCRbeta diversity found in some patients originated from recipient T cells and thymic progenitors that had survived. Expanded clones from the graft, numbering several hundred, reportedly supplied alpha-beta T cells about two months after transplant.

Preparation of the TCRbeta library used unique molecular identifiers. One entry per CDR3 protein results from TCRdb running MiXCR on the PCR reads. Of roughly 420,000 distinct CDR3 sequences in the sample, 15% to 20% were seen once. As concerns this clonotype: Its antigen is undetermined.

The CDR3 totals 13 residues. Trimming cost V 9 bases and J 4 bases, with 13 bases left between them. This receptor was identified in a boy under two years old who had a stem cell transplant for Wiskott-Aldrich syndrome, so the T cells may come from the graft donor. The V gene is TRBV12-3 or TRBV12-4, the J gene TRBJ2-1; the D gene is possibly TRBD2 (5 bases). The starting material was PBMCs, mostly from graft donor cells, obtained 360 days after TCRalphabeta/CD19-depleted stem cell transplant. CDR3 region: CASQLVLYNEQFF. The CDR3 DNA reads TGTGCCAGTCAACTAGTGCTATACAATGAGCAGTTCTTC.